This TCR beta chain was identified during a study of T cell responses to AZD1222 COVID-19 vaccine. Findings of the study overall: Donors, mostly white British, included more females; clonal diversity was possibly underestimated. Across the whole spike, CD4 TCRs peaked at regions 160-218 and 743-854.

To note about this clone: No antigen is known for it.

Method: immunoSEQ multiplex PCR; TCRdb's copy keeps in-frame clones and lacks some. The sample lists 100,000 to 150,000 clones, 93% occurring once. The ends were cut back, 1 base at V and 6 bases at J, with 11 bases in the middle. Germline V gene data show CDR1 as SGHRS and CDR2 as YFSETQ. The CDR3 runs to 13 residues. Sequences were derived from peripheral blood, sampled on day 0 of AZD1222 vaccination. This receptor was obtained from an adult in good health. The J gene is TRBJ2-7, the V gene TRBV5-1, with D tentatively TRBD2 (7 bases). The DNA for the CDR3 is TGCGCCAGCAGCTTGTCGGGGGGCTTCGAGCAGTACTTC. Residues: CASSLSGGFEQYF.